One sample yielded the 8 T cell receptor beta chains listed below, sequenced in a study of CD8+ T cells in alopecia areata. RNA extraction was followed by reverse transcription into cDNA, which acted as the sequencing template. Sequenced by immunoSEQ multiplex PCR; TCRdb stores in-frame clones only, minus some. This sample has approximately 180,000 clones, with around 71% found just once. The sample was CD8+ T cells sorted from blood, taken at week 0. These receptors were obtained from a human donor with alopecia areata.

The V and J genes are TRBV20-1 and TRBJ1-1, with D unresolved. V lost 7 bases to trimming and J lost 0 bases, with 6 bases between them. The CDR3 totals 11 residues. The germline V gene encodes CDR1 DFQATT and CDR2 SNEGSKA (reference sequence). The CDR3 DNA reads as TGCAGTGTGGCCGTGAACACTGAAGCTTTCTTT. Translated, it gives CSVAVNTEAFF.

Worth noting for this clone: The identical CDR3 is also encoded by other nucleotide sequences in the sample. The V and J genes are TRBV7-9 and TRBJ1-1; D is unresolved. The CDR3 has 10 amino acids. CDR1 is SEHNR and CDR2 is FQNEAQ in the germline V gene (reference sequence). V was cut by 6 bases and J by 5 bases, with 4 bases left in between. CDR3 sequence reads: CASSGTEAFF. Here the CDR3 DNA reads TGTGCCAGCAGTGGAACTGAAGCTTTCTTT.

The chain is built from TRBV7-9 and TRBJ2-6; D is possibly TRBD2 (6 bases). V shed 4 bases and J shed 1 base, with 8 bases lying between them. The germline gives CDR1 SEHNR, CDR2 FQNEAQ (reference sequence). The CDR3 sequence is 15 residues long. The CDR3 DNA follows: TGTGCCAGCAGCTCCCGGGAGTCTGGGGCCAACGTCCTGACTTTC. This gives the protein CASSSRESGANVLTF.

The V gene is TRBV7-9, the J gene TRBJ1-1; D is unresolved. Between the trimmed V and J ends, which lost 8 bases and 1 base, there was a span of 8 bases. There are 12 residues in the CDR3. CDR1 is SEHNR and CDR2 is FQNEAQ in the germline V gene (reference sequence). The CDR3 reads CASGLTNTEAFF. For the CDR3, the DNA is TGTGCCAGCGGGCTGACGAACACTGAAGCTTTCTTT.

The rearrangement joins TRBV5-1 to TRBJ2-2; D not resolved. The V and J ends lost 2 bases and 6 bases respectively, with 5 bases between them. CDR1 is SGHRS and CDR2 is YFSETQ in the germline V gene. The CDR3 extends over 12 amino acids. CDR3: CASSLGSGELFF. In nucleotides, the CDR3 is TGCGCCAGCAGCTTAGGATCCGGGGAGCTGTTTTTT.

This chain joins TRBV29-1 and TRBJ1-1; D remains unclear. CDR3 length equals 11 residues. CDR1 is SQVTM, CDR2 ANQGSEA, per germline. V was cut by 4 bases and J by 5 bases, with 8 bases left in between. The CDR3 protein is CSVAGRTEAFF. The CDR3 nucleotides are TGCAGCGTTGCCGGAAGAACTGAAGCTTTCTTT.

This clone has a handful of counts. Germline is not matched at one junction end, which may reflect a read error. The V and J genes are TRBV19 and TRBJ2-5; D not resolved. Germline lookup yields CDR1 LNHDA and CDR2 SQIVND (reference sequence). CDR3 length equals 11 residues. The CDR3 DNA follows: TGTGCCAGTAGTGTTTCCGGTTCGGTAAACTTC. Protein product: CASSVSGSVNF.

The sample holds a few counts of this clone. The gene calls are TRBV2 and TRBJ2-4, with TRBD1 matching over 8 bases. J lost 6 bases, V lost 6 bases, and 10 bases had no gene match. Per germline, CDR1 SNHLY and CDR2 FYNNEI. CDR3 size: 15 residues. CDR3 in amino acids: CASRTGAGVGNIQYF. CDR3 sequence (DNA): TGTGCCAGCAGGACAGGGGCCGGGGTCGGAAACATTCAGTACTTC.